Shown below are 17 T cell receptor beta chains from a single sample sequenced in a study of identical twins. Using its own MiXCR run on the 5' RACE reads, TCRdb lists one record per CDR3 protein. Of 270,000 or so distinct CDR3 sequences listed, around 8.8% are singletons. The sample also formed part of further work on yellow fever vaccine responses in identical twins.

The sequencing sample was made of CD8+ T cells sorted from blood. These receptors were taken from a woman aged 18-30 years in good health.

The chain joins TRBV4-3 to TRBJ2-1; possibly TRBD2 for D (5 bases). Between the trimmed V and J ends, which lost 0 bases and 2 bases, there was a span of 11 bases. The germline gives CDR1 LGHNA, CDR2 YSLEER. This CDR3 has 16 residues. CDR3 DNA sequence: TGCGCCAGCAGCCAAGAAGGAGTGGGAGCCTACAATGAGCAGTTCTTC. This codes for CASSQEGVGAYNEQFF.

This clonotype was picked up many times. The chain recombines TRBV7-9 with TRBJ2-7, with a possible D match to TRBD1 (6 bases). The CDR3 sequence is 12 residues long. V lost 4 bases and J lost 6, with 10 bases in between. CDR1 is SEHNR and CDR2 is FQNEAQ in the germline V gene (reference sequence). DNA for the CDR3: TGTGCCAGCAGCTACAGGGTTAGCGAGCAGTACTTC. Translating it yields CASSYRVSEQYF. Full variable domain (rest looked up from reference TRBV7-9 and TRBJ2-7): DTGVSQNPRHKITKRGQNVTFRCDPISEHNRLYWYRQTLGQGPEFLTYFQNEAQLEKSRLLSDRFSAERPKGSFSTLEIQRTEQGDSAMYLCASSYRVSEQYFGPGTRLTVT.

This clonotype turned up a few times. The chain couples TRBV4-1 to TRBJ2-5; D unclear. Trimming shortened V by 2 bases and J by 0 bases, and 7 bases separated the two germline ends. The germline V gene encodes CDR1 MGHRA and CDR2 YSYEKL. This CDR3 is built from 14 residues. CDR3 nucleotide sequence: TGCGCCAGCAGCCAAAGCGAGTACCAAGAGACCCAGTACTTC. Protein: CASSQSEYQETQYF.

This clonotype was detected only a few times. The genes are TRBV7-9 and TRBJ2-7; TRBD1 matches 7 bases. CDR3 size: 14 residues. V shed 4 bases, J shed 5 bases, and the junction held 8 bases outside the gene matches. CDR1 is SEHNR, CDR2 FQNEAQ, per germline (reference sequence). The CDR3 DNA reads TGTGCCAGCAGCTCCCGGGACAGTCATAACGAGCAGTACTTC. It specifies CASSSRDSHNEQYF. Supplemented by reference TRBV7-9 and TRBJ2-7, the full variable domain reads DTGVSQNPRHKITKRGQNVTFRCDPISEHNRLYWYRQTLGQGPEFLTYFQNEAQLEKSRLLSDRFSAERPKGSFSTLEIQRTEQGDSAMYLCASSSRDSHNEQYFGPGTRLTVT.

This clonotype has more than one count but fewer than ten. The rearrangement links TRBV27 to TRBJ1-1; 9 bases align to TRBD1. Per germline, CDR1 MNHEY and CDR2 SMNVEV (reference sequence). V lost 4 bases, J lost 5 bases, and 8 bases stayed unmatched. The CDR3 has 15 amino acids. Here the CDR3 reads CASSWDRALGTEAFF. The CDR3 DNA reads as TGTGCCAGCAGTTGGGACAGGGCCCTGGGGACTGAAGCTTTCTTT.

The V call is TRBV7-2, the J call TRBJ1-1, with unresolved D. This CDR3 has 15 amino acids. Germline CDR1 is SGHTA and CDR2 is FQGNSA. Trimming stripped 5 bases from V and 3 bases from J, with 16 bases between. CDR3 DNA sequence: TGTGCCAGCAGCCATGACCGTATCGGGGACACTGAAGCTTTCTTT. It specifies CASSHDRIGDTEAFF.

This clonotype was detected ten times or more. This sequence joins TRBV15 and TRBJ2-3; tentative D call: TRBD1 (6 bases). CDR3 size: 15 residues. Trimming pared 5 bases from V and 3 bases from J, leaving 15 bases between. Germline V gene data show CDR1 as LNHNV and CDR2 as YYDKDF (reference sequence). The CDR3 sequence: CATSGAITGTDTQYF. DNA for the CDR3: TGTGCCACCAGCGGAGCAATCACAGGGACAGATACGCAGTATTTT.

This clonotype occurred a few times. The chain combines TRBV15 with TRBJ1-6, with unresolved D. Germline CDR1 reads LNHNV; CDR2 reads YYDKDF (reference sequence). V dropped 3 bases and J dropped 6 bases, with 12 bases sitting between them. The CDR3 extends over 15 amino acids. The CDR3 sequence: CATSSPTLPNSPLHF. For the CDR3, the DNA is TGTGCCACCAGCAGTCCGACGCTCCCTAATTCACCCCTCCACTTT.

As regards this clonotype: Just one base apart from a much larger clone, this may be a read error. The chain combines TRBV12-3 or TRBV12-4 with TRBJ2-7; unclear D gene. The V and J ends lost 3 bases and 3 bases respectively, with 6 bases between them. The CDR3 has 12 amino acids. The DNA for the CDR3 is TGTGCCAGCAGTTTTGGAAACTACGAGCAGTACTTC. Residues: CASSFGNYEQYF.

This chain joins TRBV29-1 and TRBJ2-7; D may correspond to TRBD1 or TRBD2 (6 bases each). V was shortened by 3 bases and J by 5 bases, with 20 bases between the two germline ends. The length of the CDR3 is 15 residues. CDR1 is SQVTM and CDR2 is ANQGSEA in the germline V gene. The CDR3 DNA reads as TGCAGCGTTGACGGGGGCGAGGTTCCTTTCCACGAGCAGTACTTC. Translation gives CSVDGGEVPFHEQYF.

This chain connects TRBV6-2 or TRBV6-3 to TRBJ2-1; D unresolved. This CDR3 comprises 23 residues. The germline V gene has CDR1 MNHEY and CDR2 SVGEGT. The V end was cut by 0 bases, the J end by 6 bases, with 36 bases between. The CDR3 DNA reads TGTGCCAGCAGTTACTCGTGGACCCAAGTCCAGACCCTCACTGGTTTCCTTCCCAATGAGCAGTTCTTC. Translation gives CASSYSWTQVQTLTGFLPNEQFF.

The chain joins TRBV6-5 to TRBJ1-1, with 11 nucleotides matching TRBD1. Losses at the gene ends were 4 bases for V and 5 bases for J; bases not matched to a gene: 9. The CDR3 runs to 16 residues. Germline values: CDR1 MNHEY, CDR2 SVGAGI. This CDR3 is CASSWDRTGGLTEAFF. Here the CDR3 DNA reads TGTGCCAGCAGTTGGGACCGGACAGGGGGCTTGACTGAAGCTTTCTTT.

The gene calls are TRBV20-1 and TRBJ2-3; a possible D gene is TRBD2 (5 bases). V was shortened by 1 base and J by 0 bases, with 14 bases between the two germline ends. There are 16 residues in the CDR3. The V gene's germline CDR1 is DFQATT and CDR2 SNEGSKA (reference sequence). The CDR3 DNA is TGCAGTGCTAGAGGTGTTTCTAGCTCTAGCACAGATACGCAGTATTTT. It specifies CSARGVSSSSTDTQYF.

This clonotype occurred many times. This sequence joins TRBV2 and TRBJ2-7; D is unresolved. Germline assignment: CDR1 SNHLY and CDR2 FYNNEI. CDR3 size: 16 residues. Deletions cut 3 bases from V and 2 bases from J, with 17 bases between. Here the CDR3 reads CASSDSAMADPYEQYF. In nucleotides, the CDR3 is TGTGCCAGCAGTGATTCGGCGATGGCGGACCCCTACGAGCAGTACTTC.

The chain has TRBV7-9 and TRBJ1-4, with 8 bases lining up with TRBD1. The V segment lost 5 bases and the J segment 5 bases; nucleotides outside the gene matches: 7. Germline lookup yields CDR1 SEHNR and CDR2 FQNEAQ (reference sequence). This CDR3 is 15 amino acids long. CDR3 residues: CASSMPGQENEKLFF. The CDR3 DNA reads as TGTGCCAGCAGCATGCCGGGACAGGAGAATGAAAAACTGTTTTTT.

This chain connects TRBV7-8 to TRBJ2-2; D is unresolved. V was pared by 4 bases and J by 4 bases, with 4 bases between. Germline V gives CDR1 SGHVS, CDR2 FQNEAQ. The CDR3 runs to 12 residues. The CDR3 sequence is CASSSVTGELFF. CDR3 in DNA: TGTGCCAGCAGCTCCGTCACCGGGGAGCTGTTTTTT. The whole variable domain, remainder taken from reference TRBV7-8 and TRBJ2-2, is GAGVSQSPRYKVAKRGQDVALRCDPISGHVSLFWYQQALGQGPEFLTYFQNEAQLDKSGLPSDRFFAERPEGSVSTLKIQRTQQEDSAVYLCASSSVTGELFFGEGSRLTVL.

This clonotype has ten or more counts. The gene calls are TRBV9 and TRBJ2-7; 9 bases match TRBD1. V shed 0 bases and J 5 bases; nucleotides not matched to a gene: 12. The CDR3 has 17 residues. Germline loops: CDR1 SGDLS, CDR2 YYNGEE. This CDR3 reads CASSVGWWDRDRDEQYF. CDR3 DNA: TGTGCCAGCAGCGTAGGGTGGTGGGACAGGGATAGGGACGAGCAGTACTTC.